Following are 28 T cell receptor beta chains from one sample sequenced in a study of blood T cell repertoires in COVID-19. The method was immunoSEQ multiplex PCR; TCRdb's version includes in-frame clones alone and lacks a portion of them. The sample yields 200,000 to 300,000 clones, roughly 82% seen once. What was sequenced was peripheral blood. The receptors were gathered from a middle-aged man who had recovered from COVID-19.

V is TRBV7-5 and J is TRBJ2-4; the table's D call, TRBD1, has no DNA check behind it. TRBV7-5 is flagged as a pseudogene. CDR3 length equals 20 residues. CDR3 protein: CARSSPPGQGARIPKNIQYF. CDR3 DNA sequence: TGTGCCAGAAGCTCCCCCCCGGGACAGGGGGCGCGGATCCCAAAAAACATTCAGTACTTC.

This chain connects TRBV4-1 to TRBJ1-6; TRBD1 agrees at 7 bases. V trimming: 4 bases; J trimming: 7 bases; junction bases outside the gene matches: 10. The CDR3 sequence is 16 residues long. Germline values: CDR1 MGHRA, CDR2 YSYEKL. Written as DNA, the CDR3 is TGCGCCAGCAGCCCACTCAGGACAGGCTCAAATTCACCCCTCCACTTT. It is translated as CASSPLRTGSNSPLHF.

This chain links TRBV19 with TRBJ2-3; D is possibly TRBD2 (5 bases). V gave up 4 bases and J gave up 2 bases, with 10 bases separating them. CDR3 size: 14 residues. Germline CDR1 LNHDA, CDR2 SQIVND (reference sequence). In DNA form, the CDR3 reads TGTGCCAGTAGTAGGAGCGGCTTCACAGATACGCAGTATTTT. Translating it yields CASSRSGFTDTQYF.

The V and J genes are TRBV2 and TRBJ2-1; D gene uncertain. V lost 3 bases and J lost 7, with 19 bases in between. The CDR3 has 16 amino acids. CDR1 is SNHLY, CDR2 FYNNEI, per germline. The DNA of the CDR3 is TGTGCCAGCAGTGATGAGATGAGAGACTCTCATAATGAGCAGTTCTTC. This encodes CASSDEMRDSHNEQFF.

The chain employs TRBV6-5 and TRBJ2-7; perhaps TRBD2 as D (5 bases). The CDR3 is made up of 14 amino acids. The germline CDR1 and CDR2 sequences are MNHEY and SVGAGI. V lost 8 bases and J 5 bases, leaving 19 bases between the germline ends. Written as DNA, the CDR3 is TGTGCCAGCTCCTCAGGCGGGCTCATCCACGAGCAGTACTTC. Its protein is CASSSGGLIHEQYF.

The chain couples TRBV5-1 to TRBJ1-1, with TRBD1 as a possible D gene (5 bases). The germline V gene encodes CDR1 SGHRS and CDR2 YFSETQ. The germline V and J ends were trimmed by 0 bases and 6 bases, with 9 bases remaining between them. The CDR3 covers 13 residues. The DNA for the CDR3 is TGCGCCAGCAGCTTGGGGGTCAGGGCTGAAGCTTTCTTT. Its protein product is CASSLGVRAEAFF. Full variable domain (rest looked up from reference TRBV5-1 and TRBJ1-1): KAGVTQTPRYLIKTRGQQVTLSCSPISGHRSVSWYQQTPGQGLQFLFEYFSETQRNKGNFPGRFSGRQFSNSRSEMNVSTLELGDSALYLCASSLGVRAEAFFGQGTRLTVV.

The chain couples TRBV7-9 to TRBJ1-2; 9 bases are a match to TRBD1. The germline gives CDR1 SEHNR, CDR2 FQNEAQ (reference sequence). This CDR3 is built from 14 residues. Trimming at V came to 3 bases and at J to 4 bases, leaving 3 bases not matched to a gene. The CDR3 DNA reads TGTGCCAGCAGCTTTTTGGGACAGGGCTATGGCTACACCTTC. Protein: CASSFLGQGYGYTF.

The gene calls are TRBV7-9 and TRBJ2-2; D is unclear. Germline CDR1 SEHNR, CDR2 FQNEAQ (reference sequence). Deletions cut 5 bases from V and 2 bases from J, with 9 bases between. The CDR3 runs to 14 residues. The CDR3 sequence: CASSPGYNTGELFF. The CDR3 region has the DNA TGTGCCAGCAGCCCGGGTTACAACACCGGGGAGCTGTTTTTT.

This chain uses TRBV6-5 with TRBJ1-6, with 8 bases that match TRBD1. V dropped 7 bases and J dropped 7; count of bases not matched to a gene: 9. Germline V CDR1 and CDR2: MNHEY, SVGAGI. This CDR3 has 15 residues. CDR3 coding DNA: TGTGCCAGCACTGGGGGACAGGTGTTGAATTCACCCCTCCACTTT. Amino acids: CASTGGQVLNSPLHF.

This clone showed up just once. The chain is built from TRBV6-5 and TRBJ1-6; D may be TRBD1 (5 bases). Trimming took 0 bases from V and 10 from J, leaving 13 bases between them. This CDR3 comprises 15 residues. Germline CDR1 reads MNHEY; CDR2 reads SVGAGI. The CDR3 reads CASSYSVGVESPLHF. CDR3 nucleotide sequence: TGTGCCAGCAGTTACTCGGTAGGGGTTGAATCACCCCTCCACTTT.

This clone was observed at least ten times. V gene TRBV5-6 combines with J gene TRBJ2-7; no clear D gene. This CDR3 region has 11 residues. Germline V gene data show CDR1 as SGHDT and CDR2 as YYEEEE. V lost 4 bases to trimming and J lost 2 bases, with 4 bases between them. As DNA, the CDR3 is TGTGCCAGCAGCCAGACCTACGAGCAGTACTTC. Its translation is CASSQTYEQYF.

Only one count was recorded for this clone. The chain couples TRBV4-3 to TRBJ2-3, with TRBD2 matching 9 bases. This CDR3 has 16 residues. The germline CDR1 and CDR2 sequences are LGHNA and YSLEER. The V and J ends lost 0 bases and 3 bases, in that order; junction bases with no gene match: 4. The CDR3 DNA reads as TGCGCCAGCAGCCAAGAAAGGCTAGCGGGGACAGATACGCAGTATTTT. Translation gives CASSQERLAGTDTQYF.

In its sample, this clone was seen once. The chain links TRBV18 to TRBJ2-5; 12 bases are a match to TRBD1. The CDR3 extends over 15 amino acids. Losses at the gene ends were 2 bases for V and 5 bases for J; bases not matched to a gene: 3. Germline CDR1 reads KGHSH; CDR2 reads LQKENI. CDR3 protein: CASSPGTGGEETQYF. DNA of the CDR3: TGTGCCAGCTCACCAGGGACAGGGGGCGAGGAGACCCAGTACTTC.

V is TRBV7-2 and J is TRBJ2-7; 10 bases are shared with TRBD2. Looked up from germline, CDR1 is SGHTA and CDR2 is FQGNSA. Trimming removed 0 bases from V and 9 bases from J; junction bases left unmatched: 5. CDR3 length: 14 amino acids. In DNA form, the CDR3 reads TGTGCCAGCAGCTTAGCGGGTCCTAGCGGGGGGCAGTACTTC. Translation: CASSLAGPSGGQYF.

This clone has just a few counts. CDR3 region: CASSRDSSYAFF. In nucleotides, the CDR3 is TGTGCCAGTAGCCGGGACAGCAGCTACGCTTTCTTT. The chain carries TRBV19 and TRBJ1-1, with 7 bases lining up with TRBD1. Germline V lookup: CDR1 LNHDA, CDR2 SQIVND (reference sequence). Germline trimming cut 6 bases from V and 11 bases from J; bases unmatched to any gene: 9. The CDR3 spans 12 residues.

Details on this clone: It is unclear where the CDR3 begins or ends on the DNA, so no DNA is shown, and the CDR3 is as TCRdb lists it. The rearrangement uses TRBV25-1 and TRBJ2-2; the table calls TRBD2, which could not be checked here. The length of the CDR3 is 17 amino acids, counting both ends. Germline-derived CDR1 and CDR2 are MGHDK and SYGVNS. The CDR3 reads CASSSSGPRGSAGELFF.

The CDR3 nucleotides are TGCGCCAGCAGCCAAACAGGGGAGAGGGCAGATACGCAGTATTTT. Translation: CASSQTGERADTQYF. This chain links TRBV4-3 with TRBJ2-3; TRBD1 matches 7 bases. V shed 2 bases, J shed 4 bases, and the junction held 6 bases outside the gene matches. The CDR3 has 15 amino acids. Germline V gene sequence: CDR1 LGHNA, CDR2 YSLEER.

CDR3: CASSSTGFNTEAFF. The CDR3 DNA is TGTGCCAGCAGCTCCACGGGGTTCAACACTGAAGCTTTCTTT. This chain connects TRBV11-2 to TRBJ1-1; D is unclear. CDR3 length: 14 amino acids. V gave up 4 bases and J gave up 2 bases, with 11 bases separating them. Germline assignment: CDR1 SGHAT and CDR2 FQNNGV.

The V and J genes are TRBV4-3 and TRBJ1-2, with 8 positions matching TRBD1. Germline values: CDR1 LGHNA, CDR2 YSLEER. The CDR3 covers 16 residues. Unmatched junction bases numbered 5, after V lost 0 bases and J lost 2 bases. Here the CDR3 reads CASSQDWGTGNYGYTF. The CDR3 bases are TGCGCCAGCAGCCAAGATTGGGGGACAGGAAACTATGGCTACACCTTC.

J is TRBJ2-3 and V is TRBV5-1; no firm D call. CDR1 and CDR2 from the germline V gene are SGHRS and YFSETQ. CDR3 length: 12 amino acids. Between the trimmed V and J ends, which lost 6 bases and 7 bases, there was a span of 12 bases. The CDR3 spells CASNSYGYTQYF. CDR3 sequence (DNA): TGCGCCAGCAACAGTTATGGGTATACGCAGTATTTT.

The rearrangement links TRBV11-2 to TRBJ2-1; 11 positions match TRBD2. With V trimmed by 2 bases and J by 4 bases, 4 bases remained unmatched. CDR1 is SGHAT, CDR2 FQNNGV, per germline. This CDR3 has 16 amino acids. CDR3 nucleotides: TGTGCCAGCAGCTTACTAGCGGGAGGTGGATACAATGAGCAGTTCTTC. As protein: CASSLLAGGGYNEQFF.

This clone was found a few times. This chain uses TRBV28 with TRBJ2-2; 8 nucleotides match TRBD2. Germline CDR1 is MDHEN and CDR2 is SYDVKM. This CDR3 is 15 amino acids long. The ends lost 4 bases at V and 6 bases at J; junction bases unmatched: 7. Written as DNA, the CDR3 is TGTGCCAGCAGTTACTGGCGGGAGGTGGCCGGGGAGCTGTTTTTT. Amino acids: CASSYWREVAGELFF.

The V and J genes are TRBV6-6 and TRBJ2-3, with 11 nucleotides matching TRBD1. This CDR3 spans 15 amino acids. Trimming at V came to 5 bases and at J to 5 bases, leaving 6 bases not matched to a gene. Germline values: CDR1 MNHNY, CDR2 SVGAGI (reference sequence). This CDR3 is CASSPGQGEKDTQYF. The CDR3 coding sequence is TGTGCCAGCAGTCCGGGACAGGGGGAGAAAGATACGCAGTATTTT.

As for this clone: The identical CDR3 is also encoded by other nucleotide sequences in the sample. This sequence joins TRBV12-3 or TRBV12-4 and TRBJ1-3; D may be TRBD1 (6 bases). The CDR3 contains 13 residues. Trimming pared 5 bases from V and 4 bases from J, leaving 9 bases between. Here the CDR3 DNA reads TGTGCCAGCAGTACAGGGTCGGGAAACACCATATATTTT. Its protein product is CASSTGSGNTIYF.

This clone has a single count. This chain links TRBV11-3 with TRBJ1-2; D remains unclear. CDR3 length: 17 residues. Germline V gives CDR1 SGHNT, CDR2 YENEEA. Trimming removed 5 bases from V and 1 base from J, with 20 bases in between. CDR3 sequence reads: CASSPDGGYFLNYGYTF. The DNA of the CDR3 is TGTGCCAGCAGCCCCGACGGAGGTTATTTCCTTAACTATGGCTACACCTTC.

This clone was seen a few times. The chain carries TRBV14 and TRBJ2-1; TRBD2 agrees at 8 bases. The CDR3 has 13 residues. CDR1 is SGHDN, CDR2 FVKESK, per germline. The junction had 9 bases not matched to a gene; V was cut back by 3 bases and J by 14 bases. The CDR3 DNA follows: TGTGCCAGCAGCCAGGGACTAGAGGACGAGAAGTTCTTC. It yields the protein CASSQGLEDEKFF. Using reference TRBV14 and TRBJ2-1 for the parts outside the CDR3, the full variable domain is EAGVTQFPSHSVIEKGQTVTLRCDPISGHDNLYWYRRVMGKEIKFLLHFVKESKQDESGMPNNRFLAERTGGTYSTLKVQPAELEDSGVYFCASSQGLEDEKFFGPGTRLTVL.

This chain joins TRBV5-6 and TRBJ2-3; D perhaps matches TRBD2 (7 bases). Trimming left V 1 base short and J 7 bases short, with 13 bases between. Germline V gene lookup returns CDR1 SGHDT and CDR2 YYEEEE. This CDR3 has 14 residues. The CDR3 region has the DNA TGTGCCAGCAGCTTGCCGGGGGGCTTAAATACGCAGTATTTT. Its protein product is CASSLPGGLNTQYF.

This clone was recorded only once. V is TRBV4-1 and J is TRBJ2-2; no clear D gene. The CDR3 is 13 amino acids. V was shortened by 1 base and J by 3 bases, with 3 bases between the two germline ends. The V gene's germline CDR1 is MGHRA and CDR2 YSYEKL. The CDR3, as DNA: TGCGCCAGCAGCCAAGCGGACACCGGGGAGCTGTTTTTT. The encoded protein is CASSQADTGELFF.